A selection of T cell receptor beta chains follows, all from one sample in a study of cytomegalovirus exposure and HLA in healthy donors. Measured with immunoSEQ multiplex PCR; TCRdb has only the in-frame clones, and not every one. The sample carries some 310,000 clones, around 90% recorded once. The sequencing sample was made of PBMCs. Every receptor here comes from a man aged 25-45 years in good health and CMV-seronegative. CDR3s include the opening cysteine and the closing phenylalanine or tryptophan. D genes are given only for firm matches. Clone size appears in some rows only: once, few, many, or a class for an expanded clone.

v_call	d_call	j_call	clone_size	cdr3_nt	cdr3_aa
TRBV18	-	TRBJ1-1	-	TGTGCCAGCTCCAAAACTCGGCAGGTGGATACTGAAGCTTTCTTT	CASSKTRQVDTEAFF
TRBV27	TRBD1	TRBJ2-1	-	TGTGCCAGCAGTCTCCCCGGGACAGGGCTAGAAGGGCAGTTCTTC	CASSLPGTGLEGQFF
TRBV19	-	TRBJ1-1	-	TGTGCCAGTAGTATACTGGCAGAATATGAAGCTTTCTTT	CASSILAEYEAFF
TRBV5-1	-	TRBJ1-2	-	TGCGCCAGCAGCTCCCAGGGACTTTCGAACTATGGCTACACCTTC	CASSSQGLSNYGYTF
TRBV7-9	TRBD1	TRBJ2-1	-	TGTGCCAGCAGCCCCGTTGGTTCGGGACAGGGGGCTAATGAGCAGTTCTTC	CASSPVGSGQGANEQFF
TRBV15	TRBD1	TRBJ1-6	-	TGTGCCACCAGTTCTAATCCGGGACAGAGGAATTCACCCCTCCACTTT	CATSSNPGQRNSPLHF
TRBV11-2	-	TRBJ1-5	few	TGTGCCAGCAGCTTAACCCGGGTTCAGCCCCAGCATTTT	CASSLTRVQPQHF
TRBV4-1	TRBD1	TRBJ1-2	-	TGCGCCAGCAGCCAAGAGGAGACAGGGGTCGGTTTATTGGGTGGCTACACCTTC	CASSQEETGVGLLGGYTF
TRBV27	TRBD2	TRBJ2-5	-	TGTGCCAGCAGTTTAACGGCCCCGCGGGGGGCTACCGCGAGGGTAGAGACCCAGTACTTC	CASSLTAPRGATARVETQYF
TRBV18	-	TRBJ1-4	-	TGTGCCAGCTCACCGCAAGGACAGATCCTGGGAAAACTGTTTTTT	CASSPQGQILGKLFF
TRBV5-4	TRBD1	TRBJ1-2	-	TGTGCCAGCAGCTTACAGGGGGCCTATGGCTACACCTTC	CASSLQGAYGYTF
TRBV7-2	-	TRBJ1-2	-	TGTGCCAGCAGCTTAGTACAGGCACCGAATAACTATGGCTACACCTTC	CASSLVQAPNNYGYTF
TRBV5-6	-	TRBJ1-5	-	TGTGCCAGCAGCCCGGACGGGGAATACCAGCCCCAGCATTTT	CASSPDGEYQPQHF
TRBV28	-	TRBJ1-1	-	TGTGCCAGCAGTTTGAGCACTGAAGCTTTCTTT	CASSLSTEAFF
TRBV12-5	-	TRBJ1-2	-	TGTGCTAGTGGTTTGGACAGGGAGGGCTACACCTTC	CASGLDREGYTF
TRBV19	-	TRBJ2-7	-	TGTGCCAGTAGTCCTAGACTAGTTTTCCGCGAGCAGTACTTC	CASSPRLVFREQYF
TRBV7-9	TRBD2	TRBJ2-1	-	TGTGCCAGCAGCTTCGGCGGGGGGGCCCACAATGAGCAGTTCTTC	CASSFGGGAHNEQFF
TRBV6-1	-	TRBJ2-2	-	TGTGCCAGCAGAGGGGGGGTGGAGCTGTTTTTT	CASRGGVELFF
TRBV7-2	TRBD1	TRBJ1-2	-	TGTGCCAGCCGTACAGGGGTTAGAGGCTACACCTTC	CASRTGVRGYTF
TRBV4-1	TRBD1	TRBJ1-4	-	TGCGCCAGCAGCCAATCTACAGGGGCCGGTAATGAAAAACTGTTTTTT	CASSQSTGAGNEKLFF
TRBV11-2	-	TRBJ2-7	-	TGTGCCAGCAGGCCGTTGACAGCGCCCTACGAGCAGTACTTC	CASRPLTAPYEQYF
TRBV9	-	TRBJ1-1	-	TGTGCCAGCAGCGCAGGCGACAGTGAAGCTTTCTTT	CASSAGDSEAFF
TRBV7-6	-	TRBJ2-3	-	TGTGCCAGCAGCTTAGTGGGGGGTGCAGGGATGGGCACAGATACGCAGTATTTT	CASSLVGGAGMGTDTQYF
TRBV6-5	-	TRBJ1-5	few	TGTGCCAGCAGTTATCGGGAGGGTGGACAGCCCCAGCATTTT	CASSYREGGQPQHF
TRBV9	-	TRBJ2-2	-	TGTGCCAGCAGCGTTTTACAAAACACCGGGGAGCTGTTTTTT	CASSVLQNTGELFF
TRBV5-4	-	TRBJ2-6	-	TGTGCCAGCAGCTCCCGGAGTGGAGGGCCTGGGGCCAACGTCCTGACTTTC	CASSSRSGGPGANVLTF
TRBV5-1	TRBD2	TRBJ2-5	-	TGCGCCAGCAGGCGGACTAGCGGGAAACAAGAGACCCAGTACTTC	CASRRTSGKQETQYF
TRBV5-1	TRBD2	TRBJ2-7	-	TGCGCCAGCAAACGCACCATCGGACTAGCAGACTACGAGCAGTACTTC	CASKRTIGLADYEQYF
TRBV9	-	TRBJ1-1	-	TGTGCCAGCAGCGTAGCTGCGGTGAACACTGAAGCTTTCTTT	CASSVAAVNTEAFF
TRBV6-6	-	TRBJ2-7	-	TGTGCCAGCAGTTACTCGAGCGGACCTACCTACGAGCAGTACTTC	CASSYSSGPTYEQYF
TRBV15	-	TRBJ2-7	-	TGTGCCACCAGCGCCAGCGAGCTCTACGAGCAGTACTTC	CATSASELYEQYF
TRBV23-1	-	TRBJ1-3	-	TGCGCCAGCAGTGGCCAGGGAGGACATGATTCCGGAAACACCATATATTTT	CASSGQGGHDSGNTIYF
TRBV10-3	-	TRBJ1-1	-	TGTGCCATCAGTGAGGGGGAGGCGGGGATGAACACTGAAGCTTTCTTT	CAISEGEAGMNTEAFF
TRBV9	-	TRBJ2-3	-	TGTGCCAGCAGCACCACGGGGGGCTGGGGCACAGATACGCAGTATTTT	CASSTTGGWGTDTQYF
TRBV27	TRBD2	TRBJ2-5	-	TGTGCCAGCAGTTTATCGGTATCTAGCGGGGCGTCCCTTGGAGCCCAGTACTTC	CASSLSVSSGASLGAQYF
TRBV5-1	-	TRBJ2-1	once	TGCGCCACTACGCTTAGCGGCAACAATGAGCAGTTCTTC	CATTLSGNNEQFF
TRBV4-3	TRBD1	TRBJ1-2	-	TGCGCCAGCAGCCAAGGACAGGGGGCTCTGGGCTATGGCTACACCTTC	CASSQGQGALGYGYTF
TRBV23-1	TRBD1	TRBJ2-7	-	TGCGCCAGCAGTCTCGAAGGACAGGGGGCCTACGAGCAGTACTTC	CASSLEGQGAYEQYF
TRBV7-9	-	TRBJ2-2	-	TGTGCCAGCACCCCCGTTACCGGGGAGCTGTTTTTT	CASTPVTGELFF
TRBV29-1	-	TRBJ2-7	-	TGCAGCGTCGGAAGGGGCCTCATCTACGAGCAGTACTTC	CSVGRGLIYEQYF
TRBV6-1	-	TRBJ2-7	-	TGTGCCAGCACCTTTTGGACACTTTCCTCCTACGAGCAGTACTTC	CASTFWTLSSYEQYF
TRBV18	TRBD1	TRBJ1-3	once	TGTGCCAGCTCACCGGGCGACAGGGGATTCTCTGGAAACACCATATATTTT	CASSPGDRGFSGNTIYF
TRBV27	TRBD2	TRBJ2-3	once	TGTGCCAGCAGCCCTAGCGGTCACACAGATACGCAGTATTTT	CASSPSGHTDTQYF
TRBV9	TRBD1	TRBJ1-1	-	TGTGCCAGCAGCGGAACGGGACAGGGTCTTACTGAAGCTTTCTTT	CASSGTGQGLTEAFF